This T cell receptor beta chain stems from a study of radiotherapy plus CTLA-4 blockade in lung cancer. Study information: Disease control reached approximately 30%, with objective responses in around 19%. Study-level findings and limits: Blood TCR clones of tumor origin expanded after radiotherapy plus ipilimumab. Reports identified early blood T cell clone dynamics, with interferon-beta, as the best response predictor.

TCRdb's copy holds only in-frame clones and misses some; the assay was immunoSEQ multiplex PCR. The sample holds about 120,000 clones, approximately 80% seen once. The count of this clone is one. Its specificity is unknown. Focal radiation plus CTLA-4 blockade with ipilimumab was given to patients with chemo-refractory metastatic non-small-cell lung cancer. From germline, CDR1 is MNHNS and CDR2 SASEGT. Trimming shortened V by 4 bases and J by 0 bases, and 9 bases separated the two germline ends. The CDR3 is 15 amino acids. This TCR came from a human donor with non-small cell lung cancer who had a partial response to radiotherapy plus ipilimumab. The rearrangement joins TRBV6-1 to TRBJ2-2, with TRBD1 as a possible D gene (6 bases). This specimen was peripheral blood, taken from a patient treated with radiotherapy plus ipilimumab. The CDR3 coding sequence is TGTGCCAGCAGTGGGACAGCTACGAACACCGGGGAGCTGTTTTTT. Its translation is CASSGTATNTGELFF.